This T cell receptor beta chain derives from a study of shared clonotypes between healthy human individuals (dated by TCRdb to about 2020). About the investigation overall: A couple of women and three men aged 18 to 49 years were included in the cohort. Blood TCR repertoires of roughly five healthy adults were deeply sequenced to estimate repertoire size and the extent of clonotype sharing between individuals. To increase sequencing depth and limit assay-specific biases, different laboratories used diverse techniques to prepare libraries and sequence TCR repertoires. For each donor, CD4 naive and CD4 memory were each given three plates, CD8 naive was given two plates, and CD8 memory was given one plate. Each donor's leukapheresis produced roughly between roughly 0.9 and 8.9 billion PBMCs.

The germline ends are 13 bases apart after V is trimmed by 2 bases and J by 6 bases. Measured from the cysteine to the phenylalanine, the CDR3 is 15 residues long. Only CDR3 DNA remains: 45 bases, in frame from the first base. CDR1 and CDR2 were assigned from the germline V gene as KGHSH and LQKENI. Using the deep immunoSEQ assay, TCR CDR3 regions were amplified from genomic DNA by multiplex PCR. Extracted genomic DNA from each cell subset was spread evenly across all wells of several immunoSEQ 96-well plates, with each plate serving as a replicate. For sorted subsets, approximately 210 ng genomic DNA, equal to about 30,000 T cell genomes, was loaded into each replicate PCR. The purified libraries were quantified using a Qubit 3.0 fluorometer, sized with a Bioanalyzer 2100, and then quantified again using the KAPA Library Quantification kit. Every immunoSEQ 96-well plate was sequenced on a separate single-read 150-cycle Illumina NextSeq 550 flow cell. The study's processing was this. Because the immunoSEQ output included only junctional sequences and no quality scores, the filtering could not be the same as the filtering used for full-length reads. To assign V/J genes and CDR3, sequences were annotated against IMGT germline references using PyIR, a Python wrapper for IgBLAST v1.9. Reads with weak V/J assignments (E-value above 1e-6), missing CDR3, stop codons, out-of-frame junctions, or ambiguous translated residues were removed. V3J clonotypes were defined as sequences sharing an identical inferred V gene, J gene, and CDR3 amino acid sequence. The percentage overlap between two repertoires was calculated by dividing the number of shared unique clonotypes by the size of the smaller repertoire. Repertoire richness was assessed with RTK rarefaction, the Chao1 estimator, and Recon v2.1 estimates of unobserved clonotypes. For all TCRbeta clonotypes obtained by the gDNA method from a handful of donors, generation probabilities were computed with OLGA. The clones in this table, taken by TCRdb from immuneACCESS, are in-frame only. Not every clone is retained; where verified, under half of the shortfall comes from an unresolved V gene, and the cause of the rest is unknown. V and J calls and clone size are those listed in that table; D and trimming were worked out from the DNA. The sample table records hundreds of thousands of clones; around 92% of these occur just once. The ten largest clones add up to 24% of the sample.

What the research found in general, with its limitations: Rarefaction of sorted-subset datasets indicated incomplete sequencing despite the large sequencing depth. Compared with non-shared clonotypes, the clonotypes found in all four sorted-subset donors had higher generation probabilities. The small number of donors limited the genetic and exposure-history diversity represented. Sampling was restricted to blood, and TCR repertoires in tissue are likely to differ from TCR repertoires in blood. Larger estimated clonotype richness was generally found for naive subsets than for memory subsets. Based on pairwise subsampling, the degree of clonotype sharing among donors was expected to be affected by sequencing depth. Across a handful of donors, approximately 5% of naive CD4, around 3.5% of naive CD8, around 2.1% of memory CD4, and about 0.44% of memory CD8 clonotypes were shared.

For the CD8 naive samples, CD45RO-negative cells were positively selected for CCR7, yielding a CD45RA+CCR7+ population from which TemRA cells were excluded. Healthy HIV-negative adults with no recently reported acute infections or vaccinations were included as donors. Every donor was a Caucasian adult living in Nashville, Tennessee, USA. Blood was collected by leukapheresis, and PBMCs were isolated by Ficoll-Histopaque density gradient centrifugation and then cryopreserved in liquid nitrogen vapor phase. Purity and quantity of every magnetically sorted T cell population were checked by analytical flow cytometry. Each sorted fraction had its genomic DNA isolated and then quantified by UV absorbance on a Nanodrop 2000c. In the case of this clone: This clone's antigen is unknown. No base quality information exists; no much larger clone differs at one position.

The sample was naive CD8+ T cells sorted from blood. The label giving this sample's cell subset or site can be read as: CD45RA+CCR7+. The source of this sequence is a man younger than 40 in good health. The chain links TRBV18 with TRBJ2-2; confidence is insufficient to name the D gene. The nucleotide sequence is TGTGCCAGCTCACCAGATTTTACTTTCGCCGGGGAGCTGTTTTTT. It is translated as CASSPDFTFAGELFF.